This T cell receptor beta chain was captured by sequencing in a study of T cell responses to AZD1222 COVID-19 vaccine (dated by TCRdb to the early 2020s). A note on the overall study: AZD1222 recipients given second doses at about 4 weeks or at about 12 weeks were pooled, since spike-specific TCR depth and breadth were not found to differ between the two schedules. TCR sequencing covered over 230 trial participants: 200 to 210 given two doses of AZD1222 and approximately 26 given two doses of MenACWY control vaccine. Trial participants were enrolled into age subgroups of 18-55, 56-69 and 70-plus years, which contained roughly 150, 30 and 60 TCR-sequenced participants, respectively.

General study outcomes and caveats: Conclusions about previously exposed vaccinees were limited because only six AZD1222 recipients were SARS-CoV-2 seropositive at baseline. No day 14 peak-response samples were available, so repertoires were characterized only after the peak T cell response. In the small 56-69-year group, the increase in depth fell short of significance, most likely because of low power. Reportedly, almost half of the unique spike-specific TCRs recognized epitopes lying outside the regions that are mutated in the B.1.351 and B.1.1.7 variants. CD4 TCRs associated with the vaccine covered the entire spike protein, and the dominant responses were in regions 160-218 and 743-854. Spike-specific TCR breadth and depth rose significantly after two AZD1222 doses compared with day 0 and with MenACWY recipients. Participants were mostly white British and included more females than males, and it was suggested by the authors that clonal diversity may have been underestimated.

Comment on this clone: Its antigen is still unknown. No qualities accompany the bases; no much larger clone lies one base away.

V is pared back by 6 bases and J by 6 bases, with 19 bases lying between the germline termini. From the germline V gene, CDR1 is SQVTM and CDR2 is ANQGSEA. The CDR3 starts with the cysteine, ends with the phenylalanine, and has 14 residues. CDR3 DNA is the only sequence kept; it has 42 bases, read in frame from the first base. The CDR3 regions of human TCRbeta chains were analyzed by immunosequencing. Per the source publication's procedure: Repertoire TCRs were matched against a reference library of SARS-CoV-2-specific TCRs generated with the MIRA antigen-specificity platform. Breadth meant the fraction of unique TCRs that were SARS-CoV-2-associated, whereas depth meant the fraction of total T cells that were SARS-CoV-2-associated. Using the MIRA data, every spike-specific TCR was mapped to the spike region that the TCR reacted to and assigned to either a CD4 or a CD8 class. Log10-transformed breadth and depth values were compared by one-way ANOVA with Sidak's multiple comparisons tests. TCRdb's version of the immuneACCESS table is confined to in-frame rearrangements and falls short of the full clone set. An unresolved V gene accounts for under half of the shortfall where checked; the remainder is of unknown origin. That table supplies the V and J calls and clone size; D and trimming were determined from the DNA. The sample table lists over 100,000 clones, roughly 84% of them with a count of one. The top ten hold around a sixth of the sample.

What this sample's time point label stands for: baseline before first vaccination. Vaccinee samples came from UK trials COV001 and COV002, including a single-blind randomized controlled phase 2/3 trial of AZD1222 (ChAdOx1 nCoV-19) in healthy adults. Trial participant PBMC samples were collected at day 0 and day 28 after the second dose for TCRbeta chain sequencing. Specimen: peripheral blood, collected on day 0 of AZD1222 vaccination. The sequence links TRBV29-1 to TRBJ2-3; the D segment is perhaps TRBD1 or TRBD2, each sharing 5 matched bases. The source is an adult in good health. The DNA sequence is TGCAGCGTGGGGACCTCCGGGGCAGGCGATACGCAGTATTTT. It translates to CSVGTSGAGDTQYF.